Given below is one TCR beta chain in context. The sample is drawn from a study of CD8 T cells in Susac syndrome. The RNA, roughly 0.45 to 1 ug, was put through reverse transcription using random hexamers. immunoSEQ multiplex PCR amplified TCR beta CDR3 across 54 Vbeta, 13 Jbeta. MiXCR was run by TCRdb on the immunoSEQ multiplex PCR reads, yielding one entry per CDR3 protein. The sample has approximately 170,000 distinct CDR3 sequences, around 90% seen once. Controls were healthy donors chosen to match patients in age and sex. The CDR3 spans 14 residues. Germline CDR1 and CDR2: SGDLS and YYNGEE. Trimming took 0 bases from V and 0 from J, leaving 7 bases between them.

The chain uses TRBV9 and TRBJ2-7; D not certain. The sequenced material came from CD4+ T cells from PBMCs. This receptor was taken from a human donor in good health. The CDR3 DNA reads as TGTGCCAGCAGCGTAGACGTCAACTCCTACGAGCAGTACTTC. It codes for CASSVDVNSYEQYF.